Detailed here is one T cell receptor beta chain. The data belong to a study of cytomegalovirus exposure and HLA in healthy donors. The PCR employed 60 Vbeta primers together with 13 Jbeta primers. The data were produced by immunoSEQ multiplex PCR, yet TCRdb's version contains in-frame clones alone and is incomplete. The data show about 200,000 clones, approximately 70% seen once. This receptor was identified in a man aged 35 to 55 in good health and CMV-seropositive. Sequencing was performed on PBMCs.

CDR3 region: CATRRSGYSYEQYF. CDR3 sequence (DNA): TGTGCCACTCGGAGATCAGGGTACTCCTACGAGCAGTACTTC. The chain uses TRBV6-5 and TRBJ2-7; TRBD1 is a possible D gene (5 bases). CDR1 and CDR2 from the germline V gene are MNHEY and SVGAGI. The germline V and J ends were trimmed by 10 bases and 0 bases, with 16 bases remaining between them. The CDR3 is made up of 14 amino acids.